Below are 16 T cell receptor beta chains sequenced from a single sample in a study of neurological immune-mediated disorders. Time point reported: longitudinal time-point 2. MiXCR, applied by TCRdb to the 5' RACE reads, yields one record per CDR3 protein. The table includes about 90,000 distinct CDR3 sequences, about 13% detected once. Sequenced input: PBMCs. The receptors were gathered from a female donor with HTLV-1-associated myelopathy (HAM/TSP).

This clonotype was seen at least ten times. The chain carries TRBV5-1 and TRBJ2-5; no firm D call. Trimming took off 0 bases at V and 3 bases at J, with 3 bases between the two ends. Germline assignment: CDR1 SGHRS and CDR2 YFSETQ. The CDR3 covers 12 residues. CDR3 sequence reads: CASSLAEETQYF. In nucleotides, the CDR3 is TGCGCCAGCAGCTTGGCCGAAGAGACCCAGTACTTC.

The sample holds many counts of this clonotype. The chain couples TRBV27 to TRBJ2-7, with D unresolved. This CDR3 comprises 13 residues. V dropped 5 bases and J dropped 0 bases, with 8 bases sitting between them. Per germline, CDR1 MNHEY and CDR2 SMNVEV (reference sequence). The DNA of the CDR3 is TGTGCCAGCAGTCCCGGAATCTCCTACGAGCAGTACTTC. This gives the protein CASSPGISYEQYF.

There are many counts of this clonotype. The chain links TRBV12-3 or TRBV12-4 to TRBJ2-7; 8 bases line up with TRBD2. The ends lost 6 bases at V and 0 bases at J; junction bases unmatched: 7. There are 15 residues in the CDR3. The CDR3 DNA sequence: TGTGCCAGCAGGTCCGCAGCGGGAGCCTCCTACGAGCAGTACTTC. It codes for CASRSAAGASYEQYF.

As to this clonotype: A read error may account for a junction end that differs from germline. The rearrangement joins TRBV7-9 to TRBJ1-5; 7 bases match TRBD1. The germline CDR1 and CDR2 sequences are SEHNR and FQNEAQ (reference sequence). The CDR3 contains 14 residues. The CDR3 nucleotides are TGTGCCAGCATCTTAGACAGGGGCAATCAGCCCCAGCATTTT. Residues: CASILDRGNQPQHF.

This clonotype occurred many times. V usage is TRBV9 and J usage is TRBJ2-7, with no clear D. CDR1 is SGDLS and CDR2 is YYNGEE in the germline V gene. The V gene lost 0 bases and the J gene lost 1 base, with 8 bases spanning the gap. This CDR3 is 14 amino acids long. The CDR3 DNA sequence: TGTGCCAGCAGCGTAGGTGAGGTGTCCTACGAGCAGTACTTC. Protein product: CASSVGEVSYEQYF.

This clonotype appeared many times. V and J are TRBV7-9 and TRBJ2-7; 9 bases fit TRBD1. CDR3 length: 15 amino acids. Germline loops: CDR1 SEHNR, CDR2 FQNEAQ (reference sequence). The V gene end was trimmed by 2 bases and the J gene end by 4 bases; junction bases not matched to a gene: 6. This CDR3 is CASSLTGQGKYEQYF. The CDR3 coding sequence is TGTGCCAGCAGCTTAACTGGACAGGGGAAGTACGAGCAGTACTTC.

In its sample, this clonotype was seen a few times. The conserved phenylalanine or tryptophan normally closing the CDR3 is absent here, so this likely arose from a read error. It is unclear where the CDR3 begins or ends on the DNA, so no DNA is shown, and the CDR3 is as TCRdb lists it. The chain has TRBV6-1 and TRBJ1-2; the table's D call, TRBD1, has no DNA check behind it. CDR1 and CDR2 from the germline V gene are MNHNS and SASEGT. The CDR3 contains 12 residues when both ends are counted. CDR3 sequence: CASSETGRDRVL.

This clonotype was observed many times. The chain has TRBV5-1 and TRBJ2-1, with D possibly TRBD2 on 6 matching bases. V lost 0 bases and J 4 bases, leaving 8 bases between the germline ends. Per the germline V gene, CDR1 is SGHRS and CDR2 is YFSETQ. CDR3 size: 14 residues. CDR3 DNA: TGCGCCAGCAGCTTGGGGGACTGGTACAATGAGCAGTTCTTC. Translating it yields CASSLGDWYNEQFF. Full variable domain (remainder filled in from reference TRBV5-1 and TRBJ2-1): KAGVTQTPRYLIKTRGQQVTLSCSPISGHRSVSWYQQTPGQGLQFLFEYFSETQRNKGNFPGRFSGRQFSNSRSEMNVSTLELGDSALYLCASSLGDWYNEQFFGPGTRLTVL.

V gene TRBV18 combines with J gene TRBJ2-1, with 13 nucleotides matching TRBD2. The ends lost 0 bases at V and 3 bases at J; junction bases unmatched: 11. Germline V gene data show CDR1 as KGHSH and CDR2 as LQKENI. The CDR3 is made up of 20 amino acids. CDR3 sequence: CASSPPIGTSGATNYNEQFF. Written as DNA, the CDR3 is TGTGCCAGCTCACCACCGATTGGGACTAGCGGGGCCACAAACTACAATGAGCAGTTCTTC.

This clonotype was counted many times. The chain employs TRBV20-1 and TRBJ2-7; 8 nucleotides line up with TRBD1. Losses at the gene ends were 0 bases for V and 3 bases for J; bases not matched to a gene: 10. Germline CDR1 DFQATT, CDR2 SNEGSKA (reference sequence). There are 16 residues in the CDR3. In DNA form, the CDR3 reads TGCAGTGCTAGAGAAGGAGACCGGGACAGGAACTACGAGCAGTACTTC. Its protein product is CSAREGDRDRNYEQYF.

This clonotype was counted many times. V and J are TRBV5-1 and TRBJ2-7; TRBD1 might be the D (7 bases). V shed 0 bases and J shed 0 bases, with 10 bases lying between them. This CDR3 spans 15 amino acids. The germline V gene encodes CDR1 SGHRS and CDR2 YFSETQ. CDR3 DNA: TGCGCCAGCAGCTTGGTGCGGGACAGCTCCTACGAGCAGTACTTC. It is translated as CASSLVRDSSYEQYF.

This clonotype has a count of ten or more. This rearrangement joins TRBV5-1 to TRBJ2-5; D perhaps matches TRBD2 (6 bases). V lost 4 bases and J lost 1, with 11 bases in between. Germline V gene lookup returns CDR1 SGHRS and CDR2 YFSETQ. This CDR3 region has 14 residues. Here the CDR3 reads CASSVQRVQETQYF. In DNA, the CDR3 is TGCGCCAGCAGCGTTCAGCGGGTCCAAGAGACCCAGTACTTC.

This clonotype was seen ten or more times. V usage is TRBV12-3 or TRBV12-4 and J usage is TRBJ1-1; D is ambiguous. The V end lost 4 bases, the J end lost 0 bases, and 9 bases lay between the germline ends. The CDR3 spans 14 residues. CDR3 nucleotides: TGTGCCAGCAGTTGGTCCACAGTGAACACTGAAGCTTTCTTT. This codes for CASSWSTVNTEAFF.

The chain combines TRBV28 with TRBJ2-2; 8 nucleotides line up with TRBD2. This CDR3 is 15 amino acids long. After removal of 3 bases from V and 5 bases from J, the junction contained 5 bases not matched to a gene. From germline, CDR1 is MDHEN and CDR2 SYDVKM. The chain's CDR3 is CASSFAGLGTGELFF. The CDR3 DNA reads TGTGCCAGCAGTTTCGCGGGACTAGGGACCGGGGAGCTGTTTTTT.

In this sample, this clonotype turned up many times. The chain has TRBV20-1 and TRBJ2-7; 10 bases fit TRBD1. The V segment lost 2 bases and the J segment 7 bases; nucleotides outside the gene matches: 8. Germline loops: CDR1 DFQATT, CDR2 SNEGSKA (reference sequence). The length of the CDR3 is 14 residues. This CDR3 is CSARKTGGLFEQYF. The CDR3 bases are TGCAGTGCTAGAAAGACAGGGGGCTTATTTGAGCAGTACTTC.

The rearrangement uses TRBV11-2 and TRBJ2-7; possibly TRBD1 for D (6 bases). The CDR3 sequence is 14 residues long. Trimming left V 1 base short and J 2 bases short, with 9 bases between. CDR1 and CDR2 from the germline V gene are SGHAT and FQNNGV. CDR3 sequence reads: CASSLGTETYEQYF. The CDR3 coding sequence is TGTGCCAGCAGCTTAGGGACAGAGACCTACGAGCAGTACTTC.